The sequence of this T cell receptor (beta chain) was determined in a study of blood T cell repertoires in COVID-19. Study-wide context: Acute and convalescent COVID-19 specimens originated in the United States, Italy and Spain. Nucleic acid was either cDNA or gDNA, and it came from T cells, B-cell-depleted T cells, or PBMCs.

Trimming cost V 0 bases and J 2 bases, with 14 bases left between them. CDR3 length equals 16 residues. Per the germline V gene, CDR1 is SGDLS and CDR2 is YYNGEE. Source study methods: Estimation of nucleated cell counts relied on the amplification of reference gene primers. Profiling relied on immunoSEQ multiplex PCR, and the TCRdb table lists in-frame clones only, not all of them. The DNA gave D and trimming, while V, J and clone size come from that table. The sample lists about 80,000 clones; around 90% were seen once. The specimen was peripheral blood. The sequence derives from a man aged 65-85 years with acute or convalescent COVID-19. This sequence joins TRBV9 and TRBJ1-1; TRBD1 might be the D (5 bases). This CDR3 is CASSVEGSGKNTEAFF. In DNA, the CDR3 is TGTGCCAGCAGCGTAGAAGGCTCAGGGAAAAACACTGAAGCTTTCTTT. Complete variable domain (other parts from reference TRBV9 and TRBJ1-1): DSGVTQTPKHLITATGQRVTLRCSPRSGDLSVYWYQQSLDQGLQFLIQYYNGEERAKGNILERFSAQQFPDLHSELNLSSLELGDSALYFCASSVEGSGKNTEAFFGQGTRLTVV.